Listed here is a single T cell receptor (beta chain). Antigen: not known. The source of the sample is a study of cytomegalovirus exposure and HLA in healthy donors. Study-wide findings and caveats: Investigators reported some 150 TCR beta chains as tied to cytomegalovirus.

This PCR relied on a set of 60 Vbeta primers and 13 Jbeta primers. The protocol was immunoSEQ multiplex PCR, while the TCRdb copy is restricted to in-frame clones and leaves out a portion. The sample lists over 100,000 clones; 76% were seen once. This CDR3 spans 15 amino acids. Germline V gene sequence: CDR1 SNHLY, CDR2 FYNNEI. Trimming cost V 8 bases and J 2 bases, with 15 bases left between them. The receptor comes from a woman in her 50s in good health and CMV-seropositive. The chain recombines TRBV2 with TRBJ2-2; D perhaps matches TRBD1 (7 bases). Specimen: PBMCs. The CDR3 bases are TGTGCCAGCTCATGGCAGGGGGGTAACACCGGGGAGCTGTTTTTT. Translated, it gives CASSWQGGNTGELFF.